The 23 T cell receptor beta chains reported below all come from one sample, sequenced in a study of T-cell reconstitution after alpha-beta-depleted transplantation in children. The authors prepared the TCRbeta library with unique molecular identifiers. Via MiXCR, TCRdb re-called the PCR reads, giving one row per CDR3 protein. The sample gives approximately 89,000 distinct CDR3 sequences, around 15% of which show up once; less than 20% is in the top ten. The source was PBMCs, mostly from graft donor cells, collected 180 days after TCRalphabeta/CD19-depleted stem cell transplant. The receptor source for this set is a male patient between 2 and 15 years old who had a stem cell transplant for acute lymphoblastic leukemia, so the T cells may come from the graft donor.

This clonotype turned up a few times. The chain carries TRBV20-1 and TRBJ2-7, with TRBD1 identical over 11 bases. Germline V gives CDR1 DFQATT, CDR2 SNEGSKA (reference sequence). Unmatched junction bases numbered 6, after V lost 5 bases and J lost 3 bases. This CDR3 spans 14 amino acids. The CDR3: CSAGGQGGVYEQYF. In DNA form, the CDR3 reads TGCAGTGCTGGGGGACAGGGGGGCGTCTACGAGCAGTACTTC.

This chain uses TRBV4-1 with TRBJ1-4; D unresolved. Trimming cost V 1 base and J 3 bases, with 12 bases left between them. The CDR3 extends over 16 amino acids. Looked up from germline, CDR1 is MGHRA and CDR2 is YSYEKL. The CDR3 loop reads CASSQAREGSNEKLFF. DNA of the CDR3: TGCGCCAGCAGCCAAGCAAGAGAGGGCTCTAATGAAAAACTGTTTTTT.

This clonotype was recorded a few times. The J gene is TRBJ2-6, the V gene TRBV18, with D maybe TRBD1 (5 bases). Germline CDR1 and CDR2: KGHSH and LQKENI. The V gene lost 3 bases and the J gene lost 11 bases, with 11 bases spanning the gap. CDR3 size: 13 residues. CDR3 DNA: TGTGCCAGCTCACCGTCACAGGACGACGTCCTGACTTTC. It encodes CASSPSQDDVLTF.

There are a few counts of this clonotype. The gene calls are TRBV5-1 and TRBJ2-1, with 8 bases identical to TRBD2. Losses at the gene ends were 5 bases for V and 4 bases for J; bases not matched to a gene: 5. CDR1 is SGHRS and CDR2 is YFSETQ in the germline V gene. The CDR3 is 14 residues long. The CDR3 nucleotides are TGCGCCAGCAGGGATCGGGGGGGATACAATGAGCAGTTCTTC. Its protein is CASRDRGGYNEQFF.

The chain joins TRBV18 to TRBJ2-7; 7 bases are a match to TRBD2. CDR1 and CDR2 (germline): KGHSH, LQKENI. The CDR3 loop spans 13 amino acids. With V trimmed by 4 bases and J by 7 bases, 7 bases remained unmatched. For the CDR3, the DNA is TGTGCCAGCTCACGGGGAGGGCCAGGGGAGCAGTACTTC. Translating it yields CASSRGGPGEQYF.

The chain links TRBV6-1 to TRBJ2-7; 8 bases agree with TRBD1. Germline V gene data show CDR1 as MNHNS and CDR2 as SASEGT. V was clipped by 6 bases and J by 6 bases; unmatched bases: 16. The CDR3 is made up of 16 amino acids. Here the CDR3 reads CASSPPPPDRAGEQYF. The CDR3 coding sequence is TGTGCCAGCAGCCCCCCCCCTCCGGACAGGGCAGGCGAGCAGTACTTC.

This clonotype was found many times. This chain uses TRBV20-1 with TRBJ2-3, with D unclear. Germline CDR1 and CDR2: DFQATT and SNEGSKA (reference sequence). The CDR3 loop spans 14 amino acids. Trimming cost V 1 base and J 0 bases, with 8 bases left between them. CDR3: CSARVPASTDTQYF. The DNA for the CDR3 is TGCAGTGCTAGAGTACCAGCTAGCACAGATACGCAGTATTTT.

This clonotype was picked up a small number of times. The V call is TRBV20-1, the J call TRBJ2-7; 9 bases map to TRBD2. The V gene end was trimmed by 5 bases and the J gene end by 3 bases; junction bases not matched to a gene: 11. Germline CDR1 is DFQATT and CDR2 is SNEGSKA (reference sequence). The CDR3 contains 15 residues. CDR3 protein: CSAPWGRAGGYEQYF. The CDR3 DNA sequence: TGCAGTGCTCCATGGGGGCGAGCGGGGGGCTACGAGCAGTACTTC.

This clonotype was seen more than once but under ten times. This rearrangement joins TRBV20-1 to TRBJ2-1, with 9 bases lining up with TRBD2. Germline CDR1 and CDR2: DFQATT and SNEGSKA (reference sequence). The CDR3 consists of 14 residues. The junction had 5 bases not matched to a gene; V was cut back by 5 bases and J by 3 bases. The CDR3 DNA is TGCAGTGCTCCGCTAGCGGGGATCTACAATGAGCAGTTCTTC. Translation gives CSAPLAGIYNEQFF.

This chain connects TRBV4-3 to TRBJ1-2; D is perhaps TRBD1 (6 bases). This CDR3 has 15 residues. CDR1 and CDR2 (germline): LGHNA, YSLEER. V was trimmed by 4 bases and J by 5 bases, leaving 17 bases between them. Here the CDR3 reads CASSPTAGEGYGYTF. CDR3 nucleotides: TGCGCCAGCAGCCCCACCGCAGGGGAAGGATATGGCTACACCTTC.

The chain employs TRBV18 and TRBJ1-1; D remains ambiguous. The ends were cut back, 2 bases at V and 8 bases at J, with 12 bases in the middle. Germline V gene lookup returns CDR1 KGHSH and CDR2 LQKENI. The CDR3 is made up of 13 amino acids. The CDR3 DNA is TGTGCCAGCTCACCAGTAGAACGGACCGAAGCTTTCTTT. Translating it yields CASSPVERTEAFF.

The chain's CDR3 is CASSLATSYEQYF. DNA for the CDR3: TGCGCCAGCAGCTTGGCGACCTCCTACGAGCAGTACTTC. The chain joins TRBV5-1 to TRBJ2-7; D is undetermined. CDR1 and CDR2 from the germline V gene are SGHRS and YFSETQ. Trimming removed 0 bases from V and 0 bases from J, with 4 bases in between. This CDR3 spans 13 amino acids. The full variable domain, its missing parts supplied by reference TRBV5-1 and TRBJ2-7, is KAGVTQTPRYLIKTRGQQVTLSCSPISGHRSVSWYQQTPGQGLQFLFEYFSETQRNKGNFPGRFSGRQFSNSRSEMNVSTLELGDSALYLCASSLATSYEQYFGPGTRLTVT.

This clonotype was detected a few times. The V gene is TRBV3-1, the J gene TRBJ1-1, with no clear D. The CDR3 spans 14 residues. Germline CDR1 LGHDT, CDR2 YNNKEL (reference sequence). Between the trimmed V and J ends, which lost 4 bases and 2 bases, there was a span of 11 bases. The CDR3 region is CASSPRQLNTEAFF. CDR3 DNA: TGTGCCAGCAGCCCGCGGCAGCTCAACACTGAAGCTTTCTTT.

The chain links TRBV24-1 to TRBJ2-6; D is uncertain. V gave up 5 bases and J gave up 0 bases, with 13 bases separating them. Germline V gene sequence: CDR1 KGHDR, CDR2 SFDVKD. This CDR3 comprises 17 residues. The CDR3, as DNA: TGTGCCACCAGTGGACAAGAGCCGCGCTCTGGGGCCAACGTCCTGACTTTC. Translating gives CATSGQEPRSGANVLTF.

As concerns this clonotype: Germline is not matched at one junction end, which may reflect a read error. V usage is TRBV20-1 and J usage is TRBJ2-1; 8 bases fit TRBD1. CDR1 DFQATT and CDR2 SNEGSKA come from the germline V gene (reference sequence). The CDR3 has 15 amino acids. The CDR3 reads CSASWTGRFYDEQFF. The DNA for the CDR3 is TGCAGTGCTAGTTGGACAGGGCGGTTCTACGATGAGCAGTTCTTC.

This clonotype was detected only a few times. The chain uses TRBV7-9 and TRBJ2-5; tentatively, D is TRBD1 or TRBD2 (5 bases each). The CDR3 has 15 residues. V lost 5 bases to trimming and J lost 5 bases, with 18 bases between them. Germline CDR1 SEHNR, CDR2 FQNEAQ (reference sequence). CDR3 loop: CASSPRGRLSETQYF. The CDR3 nucleotides read TGTGCCAGCAGCCCGAGGGGAAGATTATCGGAGACCCAGTACTTC. The whole variable domain, filled in from reference TRBV7-9 and TRBJ2-5, reads DTGVSQNPRHKITKRGQNVTFRCDPISEHNRLYWYRQTLGQGPEFLTYFQNEAQLEKSRLLSDRFSAERPKGSFSTLEIQRTEQGDSAMYLCASSPRGRLSETQYFGPGTRLLVL.

The rearrangement links TRBV29-1 to TRBJ1-2, with D perhaps matching TRBD1 (6 bases). Trimming shortened V by 5 bases and J by 1 base, and 14 bases separated the two germline ends. Germline V gene sequence: CDR1 SQVTM, CDR2 ANQGSEA. The CDR3 extends over 14 amino acids. CDR3 amino acids: CSVLGGTYNYGYTF. CDR3 DNA: TGCAGCGTTTTAGGGGGGACCTATAACTATGGCTACACCTTC.

This sequence joins TRBV5-1 and TRBJ2-3, with D possibly TRBD2 on 5 matching bases. From germline, CDR1 is SGHRS and CDR2 YFSETQ. With 5 bases removed from V and 2 bases from J, the gap between germline ends came to 9 bases. The CDR3 spans 13 residues. The CDR3 sequence: CASRLTNTDTQYF. The CDR3 DNA sequence: TGCGCCAGCAGACTGACTAACACAGATACGCAGTATTTT.

This clonotype was counted only a few times. The rearrangement joins TRBV12-3 or TRBV12-4 to TRBJ1-2, with 11 positions matching TRBD1. The CDR3 runs 15 residues. The J segment lost 5 bases and the V segment lost 4 bases, leaving 6 bases of the junction unmatched. CDR3 DNA sequence: TGTGCCAGCAGTTCCACGGGACAGGGGGGGTATGGCTACACCTTC. Translation gives CASSSTGQGGYGYTF.

This clonotype was counted a few times. This chain joins TRBV7-2 and TRBJ1-4, with TRBD1 as a possible D gene (5 bases). Germline V gene data show CDR1 as SGHTA and CDR2 as FQGNSA. Trimming stripped 5 bases from V and 8 bases from J, with 15 bases between. The CDR3 has 14 residues. CDR3 sequence (DNA): TGTGCCAGCAGCACCGTCGGGACTCTCGAAAAACTGTTTTTT. Its translation is CASSTVGTLEKLFF. Full variable domain (outside the CDR3, taken from reference TRBV7-2 and TRBJ1-4): GAGVSQSPSNKVTEKGKDVELRCDPISGHTALYWYRQSLGQGLEFLIYFQGNSAPDKSGLPSDRFSAERTGGSVSTLTIQRTQQEDSAVYLCASSTVGTLEKLFFGSGTQLSVL.

The chain links TRBV10-2 to TRBJ2-5, with TRBD2 matching 9 bases. Germline assignment: CDR1 WSHSY and CDR2 SAAADI. V dropped 6 bases and J dropped 0; count of bases not matched to a gene: 11. The CDR3 totals 17 residues. CDR3 loop: CASRHQSSGAYQETQYF. The CDR3 nucleotides are TGCGCCAGCAGGCACCAATCTAGCGGGGCGTACCAAGAGACCCAGTACTTC.

This clonotype was seen ten or more times. The chain has TRBV7-9 and TRBJ2-3, with 9 bases identical to TRBD2. Germline loops: CDR1 SEHNR, CDR2 FQNEAQ (reference sequence). V was pared by 3 bases and J by 0 bases, with 4 bases of the junction left unmatched. CDR3 size: 16 residues. CDR3 bases: TGTGCCAGCAGCTTCCGACTAGCGGCGAGCACAGATACGCAGTATTTT. As protein: CASSFRLAASTDTQYF.

This clonotype was seen a single time. CDR3: CASSLGPQGMAGELFF. CDR3 coding DNA: TGTGCCAGCAGTTTAGGGCCCCAGGGGATGGCCGGGGAGCTGTTTTTT. The chain recombines TRBV12-3 or TRBV12-4 with TRBJ2-2; TRBD1 might be the D (6 bases). Trimming cost V 1 base and J 6 bases, with 15 bases left between them. The CDR3 has 16 amino acids.